The 15 T cell receptor beta chains given below trace back to one sample, sequenced in a study of blood T cells in healthy people across ages. Through a sample-barcoded 5' primer and a J-beta primer mix, a second PCR was run for roughly 7 to 12 cycles. MiXCR, run by TCRdb on the 5' RACE reads, gives a single entry per CDR3 protein. Among about a million distinct CDR3 sequences listed, roughly 51% were seen once. Input material: blood. Receptor source: a woman in her sixties in good health.

The gene calls are TRBV5-1 and TRBJ2-5, with a tentative D call TRBD1 (6 bases). V lost 4 bases to trimming and J lost 3 bases, with 13 bases between them. This CDR3 is 14 amino acids long. Germline CDR1 is SGHRS and CDR2 is YFSETQ. CDR3: CASSTPQGKETQYF. In nucleotides, the CDR3 is TGCGCCAGCAGCACCCCACAGGGAAAAGAGACCCAGTACTTC. Complete variable domain (other parts from reference TRBV5-1 and TRBJ2-5): KAGVTQTPRYLIKTRGQQVTLSCSPISGHRSVSWYQQTPGQGLQFLFEYFSETQRNKGNFPGRFSGRQFSNSRSEMNVSTLELGDSALYLCASSTPQGKETQYFGPGTRLLVL.

V usage is TRBV29-1 and J usage is TRBJ2-5; D gene ambiguous. The germline CDR1 and CDR2 sequences are SQVTM and ANQGSEA. This CDR3 has 13 residues. V was clipped by 7 bases and J by 7 bases, with 19 bases between them. CDR3 sequence reads: CSDDGPERPTQYF. The DNA for the CDR3 is TGCAGCGATGACGGCCCAGAAAGGCCGACCCAGTACTTC. Full variable domain (missing parts from reference TRBV29-1 and TRBJ2-5): SAVISQKPSRDICQRGTSLTIQCQVDSQVTMMFWYRQQPGQSLTLIATANQGSEATYESGFVIDKFPISRPNLTFSTLTVSNMSPEDSSIYLCSDDGPERPTQYFGPGTRLLVL.

A single count supports this clonotype. This chain uses TRBV3-1 with TRBJ2-3, with D tentatively TRBD1 (6 bases). CDR1 is LGHDT and CDR2 is YNNKEL in the germline V gene (reference sequence). The CDR3 length is 13 residues. The V and J ends lost 2 bases and 7 bases respectively, with 10 bases between them. CDR3 sequence (DNA): TGTGCCAGCAGCCAACCGGACAGCCATACGCAGTATTTT. Its protein is CASSQPDSHTQYF.

This clonotype came up a few times. The chain is built from TRBV28 and TRBJ2-4, with 7 bases lining up with TRBD1. The better agreement between TRBJ2-5 and the DNA end casts doubt on the J call. From germline, CDR1 is MDHEN and CDR2 SYDVKM. The CDR3 covers 14 residues. As DNA, the CDR3 is TGTGCCAGCAGTTTCAGGGGGTACGGCGAGACCCAGTACTTC. Protein product: CASSFRGYGETQYF.

This chain connects TRBV20-1 to TRBJ2-4; 10 bases are a match to TRBD2. This CDR3 has 17 residues. Germline trimming cut 0 bases from V and 0 bases from J; bases unmatched to any gene: 5. CDR1 and CDR2 (germline): DFQATT, SNEGSKA (reference sequence). The CDR3 sequence is CSARDPGLAKAKNIQYF. In DNA, the CDR3 is TGCAGTGCTAGAGACCCGGGACTAGCGAAAGCCAAAAACATTCAGTACTTC.

This chain joins TRBV27 and TRBJ1-4, with 8 positions matching TRBD1. J was trimmed by 8 bases and V by 6 bases; bases with no gene match: 8. CDR3 length: 14 amino acids. Germline assignment: CDR1 MNHEY and CDR2 SMNVEV (reference sequence). The CDR3 nucleotides read TGTGCCAGCAGCTCGGACAGGGCGAGGGAAAAACTGTTTTTT. This encodes CASSSDRAREKLFF.

The sample holds a few counts of this clonotype. The chain recombines TRBV20-1 with TRBJ2-7; no firm D call. Germline V lookup: CDR1 DFQATT, CDR2 SNEGSKA (reference sequence). The CDR3 consists of 15 residues. Trimming removed 0 bases from V and 1 base from J, with 13 bases in between. The CDR3 reads CSARDRTKPSYEQYF. The CDR3 coding sequence is TGCAGTGCTAGAGACCGGACCAAACCATCCTACGAGCAGTACTTC.

This clonotype has just a few counts. The chain joins TRBV7-8 to TRBJ2-4, with D possibly matching TRBD1 (6 bases). The CDR3 has 19 amino acids. V was pared by 2 bases and J by 3 bases, with 23 bases between. The V gene's germline CDR1 is SGHVS and CDR2 FQNEAQ. The CDR3 sequence is CASSLPGQTRGFGKNIQYF. In DNA, the CDR3 is TGTGCCAGCAGCTTACCAGGACAGACAAGGGGTTTCGGCAAAAACATTCAGTACTTC.

The chain has TRBV4-1 and TRBJ1-5; D possibly corresponds to TRBD1 (5 bases). The length of the CDR3 is 16 residues. V was pared by 3 bases and J by 3 bases, with 15 bases between. CDR1 and CDR2 (germline): MGHRA, YSYEKL. Here the CDR3 reads CASSQARLGANQPQHF. The CDR3 DNA is TGCGCCAGCAGCCAGGCGCGATTAGGGGCCAATCAGCCCCAGCATTTT.

The chain links TRBV5-1 to TRBJ2-1; D is unresolved. This CDR3 contains 12 residues. Per the germline V gene, CDR1 is SGHRS and CDR2 is YFSETQ. V lost 2 bases and J lost 10, with 10 bases in between. The CDR3: CASSFGKREQFF. CDR3 nucleotide sequence: TGCGCCAGCAGCTTTGGCAAGCGAGAGCAGTTCTTC.

The chain uses TRBV20-1 and TRBJ2-7; the match to TRBD2 covers 7 bases. The V gene end was trimmed by 0 bases and the J gene end by 2 bases; junction bases not matched to a gene: 19. The germline gives CDR1 DFQATT, CDR2 SNEGSKA (reference sequence). The CDR3 covers 19 residues. CDR3 loop: CSAREESPLLAVETYEQYF. CDR3 in DNA: TGCAGTGCTAGAGAGGAGTCCCCTCTCCTAGCGGTAGAAACCTACGAGCAGTACTTC.

The genes are TRBV20-1 and TRBJ2-4, with 10 bases fitting TRBD1. TRBJ2-7 matches the DNA end more closely, so the J call is doubtful. The germline V gene has CDR1 DFQATT and CDR2 SNEGSKA (reference sequence). The CDR3 is 14 residues long. This chain's CDR3 is CSAGGQGYAYEQYF. The CDR3 DNA reads as TGCAGTGCTGGGGGACAGGGGTATGCCTACGAGCAGTACTTC.

V is TRBV6-6 and J is TRBJ2-7; 8 nucleotides agree with TRBD2. The DNA end lines up better with TRBJ2-5; the J call may be wrong. CDR3 length equals 12 residues. The germline CDR1 and CDR2 sequences are MNHNY and SVGAGI (reference sequence). CDR3 protein: CASSFSGVTQYF. The CDR3, as DNA: TGTGCCAGCAGCTTTAGCGGGGTGACCCAGTACTTC.

This chain connects TRBV11-2 to TRBJ2-5; D call uncertain. In germline, CDR1 is SGHAT, CDR2 FQNNGV. CDR3 size: 11 residues. Trimming stripped 6 bases from V and 4 bases from J, with 6 bases between. The CDR3 here is CASSGIETQYF. The CDR3 region has the DNA TGTGCCAGCAGTGGTATAGAGACCCAGTACTTC.

The table lists this clonotype with a few counts. V is TRBV28 and J is TRBJ2-7; TRBD2 matches 15 bases. V dropped 6 bases and J dropped 5; count of bases not matched to a gene: 11. Looked up from germline, CDR1 is MDHEN and CDR2 is SYDVKM. The CDR3 has 17 amino acids. CDR3 in amino acids: CASSRTSGRATGNEQYF. For the CDR3, the DNA is TGTGCCAGCAGCAGGACTAGCGGGAGGGCCACGGGGAACGAGCAGTACTTC. Full variable domain (outside the CDR3, taken from reference TRBV28 and TRBJ2-7): DVKVTQSSRYLVKRTGEKVFLECVQDMDHENMFWYRQDPGLGLRLIYFSYDVKMKEKGDIPEGYSVSREKKERFSLILESASTNQTSMYLCASSRTSGRATGNEQYFGPGTRLTVT.